This paragraph covers one TCR beta chain sequence. Its antigen remains unidentified. This sample was included in a study of shared clonotypes between healthy human individuals. Study outcomes and limitations: What limited the represented genetic and exposure-history diversity was the small number of donors.

Study donors comprised healthy, HIV-negative adults devoid of recent acute infection or vaccination. The repertoire was sequenced with immunoSEQ multiplex PCR; TCRdb's copy has only in-frame clones and lacks some. Of some 2,000,000 clones detected, 90% to 96% appear once; the ten largest clones hold more than 0.1%. V was pared by 3 bases and J by 4 bases, with 4 bases of the junction left unmatched. CDR1 and CDR2 (germline): LGHNA, YSLEER. The CDR3 spans 16 residues. Sequences were obtained from naive CD4+ T cells sorted from blood. Sample subset: CD45RA+ positively selected. The clonotype comes from a man aged 18 to 30 in good health. The chain uses TRBV4-3 and TRBJ2-1, with 12 nucleotides matching TRBD2. The CDR3 region is CASSQEGTSGYNEQFF. The CDR3 DNA is TGCGCCAGCAGCCAGGAGGGGACTAGCGGGTACAATGAGCAGTTCTTC.